This T cell receptor beta chain stems from a study of early T cells in non-severe SARS-CoV-2 infection. This CDR3 contains 16 residues. Germline lookup yields CDR1 DFQATT and CDR2 SNEGSKA (reference sequence). V lost 4 bases and J lost 4, with 21 bases in between. This clonotype was seen ten or more times. Its specificity is unknown. Overall study findings and caveats: The VDJdb matching leaned toward anti-spike CD8 responses and overlooked private and CD4 specificities.

Each single cDNA molecule received a unique molecular identifier. TCRdb re-analysed the 5' RACE reads in MiXCR, keeping a single row per CDR3 protein. The sample holds more than 35,000 distinct CDR3 sequences, 11% seen once. This sequence was found in an adult who was a healthcare worker with PCR-confirmed SARS-CoV-2 infection or an uninfected control (not recorded which). Sequenced material: whole blood. The chain uses TRBV20-1 and TRBJ2-3; D not certain. The CDR3 DNA sequence: TGCAGTGCTACCTCCACGGTTACCATAGGCGCAGATACGCAGTATTTT. This sequence encodes CSATSTVTIGADTQYF.